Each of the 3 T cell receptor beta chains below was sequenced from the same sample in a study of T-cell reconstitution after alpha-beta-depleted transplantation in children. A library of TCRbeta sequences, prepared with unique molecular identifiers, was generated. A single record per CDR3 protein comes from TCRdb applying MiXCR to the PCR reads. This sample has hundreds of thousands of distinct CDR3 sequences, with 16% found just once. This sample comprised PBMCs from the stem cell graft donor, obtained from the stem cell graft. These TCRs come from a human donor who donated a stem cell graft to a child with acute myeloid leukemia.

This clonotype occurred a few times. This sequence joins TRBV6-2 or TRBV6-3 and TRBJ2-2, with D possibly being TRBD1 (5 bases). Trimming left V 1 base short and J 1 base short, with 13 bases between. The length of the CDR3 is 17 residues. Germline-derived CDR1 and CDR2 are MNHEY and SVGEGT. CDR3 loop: CASSYFSFRENTGELFF. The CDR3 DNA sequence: TGTGCCAGCAGTTACTTCTCCTTCAGGGAGAACACCGGGGAGCTGTTTTTT.

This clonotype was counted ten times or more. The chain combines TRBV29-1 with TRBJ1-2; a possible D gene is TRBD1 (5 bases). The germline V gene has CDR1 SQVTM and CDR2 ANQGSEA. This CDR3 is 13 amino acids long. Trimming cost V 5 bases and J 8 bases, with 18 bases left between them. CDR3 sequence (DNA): TGCAGCGTTTCGGGGGGGTCTATGCCGGGCTACACCTTC. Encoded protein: CSVSGGSMPGYTF.

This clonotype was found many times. CDR3 bases: TGTGCCAGCAGTCCGGGACAGGGATCGCCCTATGGCTACACCTTC. The encoded protein is CASSPGQGSPYGYTF. This sequence joins TRBV6-5 and TRBJ1-2; 9 positions agree with TRBD1. Germline lookup yields CDR1 MNHEY and CDR2 SVGAGI. The CDR3 totals 15 residues. V gave up 5 bases and J gave up 4 bases; unmatched junction bases: 8.